The present T cell receptor (beta chain) was sequenced within a study of OX40 agonist ivuxolimab in advanced cancers. At the level of the study: Administration of intravenous ivuxolimab to patients occurred every 2 weeks at 0.01 to 10 mg/kg. Of the patients, three showed partial responses, one with hepatocellular carcinoma and two with cutaneous melanoma.

Clones were sequenced by immunoSEQ multiplex PCR, and TCRdb holds only the in-frame ones, with some missing. This sample yields over 55,000 clones, of which around 84% are seen a single time; roughly 0.8% belongs to the top ten. In germline, CDR1 is ENHRY, CDR2 SYGVKD. V lost 11 bases to trimming and J lost 2 bases, with 15 bases between them. The CDR3 consists of 14 residues. The chain links TRBV10-3 to TRBJ2-2; D remains ambiguous. The sequence came from an adult with an advanced solid tumor such as melanoma, head and neck, liver or kidney cancer. This specimen consisted of CD4+ or CD8+ T cells sorted from blood, obtained in a trial of the OX40 agonist ivuxolimab. CDR3 in amino acids: CASIAELNTGELFF. The CDR3 region has the DNA TGTGCCTCGATTGCGGAATTAAACACCGGGGAGCTGTTTTTT.